The rows below give T cell receptor beta chains drawn from one sample of a study of blood T cell repertoires in COVID-19. TCRdb keeps only in-frame clones here, not all; method: immunoSEQ multiplex PCR. The table includes approximately 300,000 clones, about 90% detected once. Sequencing was performed on peripheral blood. The receptors derive from a woman aged 25-40 years with COVID-19, enrolled during active disease. CDR3s include the opening cysteine and the closing phenylalanine or tryptophan. The D gene is left open where the match is weak. The size entry is marked missing in some rows and otherwise reads once, few, many or a size class.

>NA|TRBV19|NA|TRBJ2-5
CASSIGAQETQYF
TGTGCCAGTAGTATAGGAGCCCAAGAGACCCAGTACTTC
>NA|TRBV18|NA|TRBJ1-5
CASSPPARVGQPQHF
TGTGCCAGCTCACCACCGGCCAGGGTGGGTCAGCCCCAGCATTTT
>NA|TRBV2|NA|TRBJ2-7
CASTEQGPAYEQYF
TGTGCCAGCACCGAACAGGGACCTGCCTACGAGCAGTACTTC
>TRBD2|TRBV10-2|NA|TRBJ2-7
CASSKAGGPYEQYF
TGCGCCAGCAGTAAAGCGGGAGGGCCGTACGAGCAGTACTTC
>NA|TRBV6-5|NA|TRBJ2-3
CASRLLEGTQYF
TGTGCCAGCAGGCTTCTAGAGGGAACGCAGTATTTT
>NA|TRBV19|NA|TRBJ2-1
CASSIRSAKEQFF
TGTGCCAGTAGTATCAGGTCGGCAAAGGAGCAGTTCTTC
>NA|TRBV11-3|once|TRBJ2-7
CASSLGGMDTPYF
TGTGCCAGCAGCTTAGGCGGTATGGATACACCGTACTTC
>NA|TRBV5-6|NA|TRBJ1-4
CASSFRGVATNEKLFF
TGTGCCAGCAGCTTCAGGGGAGTTGCAACTAATGAAAAACTGTTTTTT
>NA|TRBV6-5|NA|TRBJ1-1
CASSYAGSEAFF
TGTGCCAGCAGTTACGCCGGGTCTGAAGCTTTCTTT
>TRBD2|TRBV5-1|NA|TRBJ2-2
CASSSGPSSGSRELFF
TGCGCCAGCAGCTCGGGGCCATCTAGCGGGAGTAGGGAGCTGTTTTTT
>TRBD1|TRBV12-3/TRBV12-4|NA|TRBJ1-1
CASRGDREEAFF
TGTGCCAGCAGGGGGGACAGGGAAGAAGCTTTCTTT
>NA|TRBV5-1|NA|TRBJ2-7
CASRGGGTYEQYF
TGCGCCAGCAGAGGCGGAGGTACCTACGAGCAGTACTTC
>NA|TRBV6-5|NA|TRBJ2-5
CASSWDSGETQYF
TGTGCCAGCAGTTGGGACAGCGGGGAGACCCAGTACTTC
>NA|TRBV28|NA|TRBJ1-1
CASLAPVGNTEAFF
TGTGCCAGCCTCGCACCGGTTGGGAACACTGAAGCTTTCTTT